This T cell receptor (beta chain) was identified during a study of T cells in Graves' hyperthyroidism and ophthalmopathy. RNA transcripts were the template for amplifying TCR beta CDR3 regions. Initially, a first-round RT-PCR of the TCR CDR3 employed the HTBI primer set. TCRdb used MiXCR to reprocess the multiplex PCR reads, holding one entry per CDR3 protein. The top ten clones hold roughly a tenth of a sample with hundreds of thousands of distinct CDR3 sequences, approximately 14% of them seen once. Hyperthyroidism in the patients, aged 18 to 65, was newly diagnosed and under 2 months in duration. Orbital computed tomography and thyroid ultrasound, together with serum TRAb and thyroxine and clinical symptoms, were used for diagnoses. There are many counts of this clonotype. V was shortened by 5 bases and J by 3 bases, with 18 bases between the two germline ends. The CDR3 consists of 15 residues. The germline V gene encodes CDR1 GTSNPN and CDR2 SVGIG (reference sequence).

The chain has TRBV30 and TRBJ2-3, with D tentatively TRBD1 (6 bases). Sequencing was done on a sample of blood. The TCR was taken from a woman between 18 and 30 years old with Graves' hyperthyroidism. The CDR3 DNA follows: TGTGCCTGGGGGGAGCACAGGGCAACGACAGATACGCAGTATTTT. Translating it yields CAWGEHRATTDTQYF.